Below, 26 T cell receptor beta chains from the same sample are listed, as sequenced in a study of OX40 agonist ivuxolimab in advanced cancers. Assay used: immunoSEQ multiplex PCR; TCRdb lists only in-frame clones, some missing. The repertoire holds 60,000 to 75,000 clones, with 88% as singletons. Sequenced here: CD4+ or CD8+ T cells sorted from blood, sampled in a trial of the OX40 agonist ivuxolimab. These receptors were collected from an adult with an advanced solid tumor such as melanoma, head and neck, liver or kidney cancer.

V is TRBV14 and J is TRBJ2-5; 11 bases fit TRBD2. After removal of 6 bases from V and 5 bases from J, the junction contained 8 bases not matched to a gene. Germline CDR1 SGHDN, CDR2 FVKESK. The CDR3 is 15 residues long. The CDR3 is CASSHRLAGLETQYF. The CDR3 DNA follows: TGTGCCAGCAGTCATAGACTAGCGGGACTGGAGACCCAGTACTTC. Filled out from reference TRBV14 and TRBJ2-5, the complete variable domain reads EAGVTQFPSHSVIEKGQTVTLRCDPISGHDNLYWYRRVMGKEIKFLLHFVKESKQDESGMPNNRFLAERTGGTYSTLKVQPAELEDSGVYFCASSHRLAGLETQYFGPGTRLLVL.

V and J are TRBV2 and TRBJ2-7; 9 nucleotides line up with TRBD1. The germline CDR1 and CDR2 sequences are SNHLY and FYNNEI. J lost 3 bases, V lost 0 bases, and 12 bases had no gene match. The CDR3 consists of 18 residues. The CDR3 is CASSEALYGGTGNYEQYF. Written as DNA, the CDR3 is TGTGCCAGCAGTGAAGCGCTTTATGGCGGGACAGGGAACTACGAGCAGTACTTC.

The V call is TRBV5-7, the J call TRBJ2-6; D is undetermined. TRBV5-7 is designated an ORF whose function remains uncertain. V shed 5 bases and J shed 0 bases, with 6 bases lying between them. The CDR3 runs to 14 residues. The CDR3 bases are TGTGCCAGCAGGCTAATCTCTGGGGCCAACGTCCTGACTTTC. Translating it yields CASRLISGANVLTF.

The chain recombines TRBV28 with TRBJ1-4; D gene unclear. Germline CDR1 and CDR2: MDHEN and SYDVKM. V was cut by 8 bases and J by 10 bases, with 14 bases left in between. The CDR3 length is 12 residues. CDR3 protein: CASAGRRAKLFF. CDR3 sequence (DNA): TGTGCCAGCGCCGGCCGTCGTGCAAAACTGTTTTTT.

The J gene is TRBJ1-5, the V gene TRBV10-3, with a possible D match to TRBD1 (5 bases). This CDR3 region has 14 residues. V lost 4 bases to trimming and J lost 1 base, with 8 bases between them. Germline CDR1 reads ENHRY; CDR2 reads SYGVKD. The CDR3 loop is CAISAGISNQPQHF. The CDR3 region has the DNA TGTGCCATCAGTGCAGGGATAAGCAATCAGCCCCAGCATTTT.

This chain links TRBV18 with TRBJ2-3, with D possibly matching TRBD1 (5 bases). CDR1 and CDR2 from the germline V gene are KGHSH and LQKENI. The CDR3 loop spans 17 amino acids. The V end was cut by 0 bases, the J end by 6 bases, with 19 bases between. DNA of the CDR3: TGTGCCAGCTCACCACCGGTTCTAGACAGCAGGTGGGATACGCAGTATTTT. This gives the protein CASSPPVLDSRWDTQYF.

This clone was seen once. The chain combines TRBV29-1 with TRBJ2-6; D not resolved. Per germline, CDR1 SQVTM and CDR2 ANQGSEA. This CDR3 has 12 amino acids. Trimming shortened V by 5 bases and J by 4 bases, and 6 bases separated the two germline ends. CDR3 nucleotides: TGCAGCGTTTCATCCGGGGCCAACGTCCTGACTTTC. Encoded protein: CSVSSGANVLTF.

This clone was found once. The rearrangement links TRBV25-1 to TRBJ1-6; D is undetermined. CDR1 is MGHDK and CDR2 is SYGVNS in the germline V gene. V was cut by 2 bases and J by 10 bases, with 15 bases left in between. The CDR3 covers 15 residues. The CDR3 sequence is CASSEEIGLGSPLHF. Written as DNA, the CDR3 is TGTGCCAGCAGTGAAGAGATAGGGCTCGGCTCACCCCTCCACTTT.

The gene calls are TRBV7-3 and TRBJ2-5; D perhaps matches TRBD1 (6 bases). Germline CDR1 SGHTA, CDR2 FQGTGA. Between the trimmed V and J ends, which lost 5 bases and 5 bases, there was a span of 18 bases. The CDR3 has 15 residues. The CDR3 DNA reads as TGTGCCAGCAGCCAACAGGGTGACCCTTCGGAGACCCAGTACTTC. This encodes CASSQQGDPSETQYF.

V and J are TRBV5-4 and TRBJ1-1; TRBD1 agrees at 11 bases. This CDR3 region has 16 residues. The junction had 7 bases not matched to a gene; V was cut back by 5 bases and J by 1 base. The germline V gene has CDR1 SGHNT and CDR2 YYREEE (reference sequence). The CDR3 sequence is CASRWGTGGTNTEAFF. In nucleotides, the CDR3 is TGTGCCAGCAGATGGGGGACAGGGGGAACGAACACTGAAGCTTTCTTT.

The chain combines TRBV27 with TRBJ1-6, with D uncertain. The V end was cut by 9 bases, the J end by 3 bases, with 6 bases between. This CDR3 is 12 amino acids long. Germline V gene lookup returns CDR1 MNHEY and CDR2 SMNVEV (reference sequence). This CDR3 is CASRNYNSPLHF. The CDR3 DNA reads as TGTGCCAGTAGGAACTATAATTCACCCCTCCACTTT.

The J gene is TRBJ2-1, the V gene TRBV12-1; the table's D call, TRBD2, has no DNA check behind it. TRBV12-1 is tagged as a pseudogene. The CDR3 is 17 residues long. CDR3 residues: CASSRDVGGPVSNEQFF. The CDR3 DNA reads TGTGCCAGCAGCCGGGACGTGGGGGGGCCAGTTTCCAATGAGCAGTTCTTC.

This clone was recorded only once. V usage is TRBV28 and J usage is TRBJ2-7; 8 nucleotides agree with TRBD2. J gave up 2 bases and V 5 bases, and 2 bases lay outside the gene matches. This CDR3 is 13 amino acids long. Germline-derived CDR1 and CDR2 are MDHEN and SYDVKM. CDR3 in DNA: TGTGCCAGCAGTCGGGAGGGAGCCTACGAGCAGTACTTC. This encodes CASSREGAYEQYF.

This clone was recorded once. The CDR3 spells CASSPQPLPDFENTIYF. The DNA for the CDR3 is TGTGCCAGCAGCCCCCAACCCCTCCCTGACTTTGAAAACACCATATATTTT. The chain joins TRBV7-3 to TRBJ1-3, with D hard to call. Trimming pared 5 bases from V and 6 bases from J, leaving 23 bases between. The CDR3 length is 17 residues. Per the germline V gene, CDR1 is SGHTA and CDR2 is FQGTGA.

The rearrangement uses TRBV6-4 and TRBJ2-3; 8 nucleotides agree with TRBD2. The CDR3 sequence is 15 residues long. V shed 6 bases, J shed 4 bases, and the junction held 9 bases outside the gene matches. Looked up from germline, CDR1 is MRHNA and CDR2 is SNTAGT. The CDR3 region has the DNA TGTGCCAGCAGACCTTCGGGGGGGCAGGCAGATACGCAGTATTTT. Protein: CASRPSGGQADTQYF.

The gene calls are TRBV6-1 and TRBJ1-2; TRBD1 aligns across 9 bases. Germline V gene data show CDR1 as MNHNS and CDR2 as SASEGT. There are 15 residues in the CDR3. J was trimmed by 1 base and V by 4 bases; bases with no gene match: 4. CDR3 in amino acids: CASSGRQGGNYGYTF. For the CDR3, the DNA is TGTGCCAGCAGTGGAAGACAGGGGGGTAACTATGGCTACACCTTC.

The count of this clone is one. J is TRBJ1-5 and V is TRBV19, with TRBD1 identical over 9 bases. CDR1 LNHDA and CDR2 SQIVND come from the germline V gene (reference sequence). V dropped 6 bases and J dropped 7; count of bases not matched to a gene: 10. This CDR3 has 15 residues. The chain's CDR3 is CASSSGDRVIQPQHF. The CDR3 DNA is TGTGCCAGTAGCTCAGGGGACAGGGTAATCCAGCCCCAGCATTTT.

The chain employs TRBV30 and TRBJ2-1; a possible D gene is TRBD2 (5 bases). Germline V CDR1 and CDR2: GTSNPN, SVGIG (reference sequence). V was pared by 4 bases and J by 14 bases, with 15 bases between. The length of the CDR3 is 11 residues. CDR3: CAWKKAGLEFF. The DNA of the CDR3 is TGTGCCTGGAAGAAGGCGGGTCTAGAGTTCTTC.

This chain connects TRBV28 to TRBJ2-7; TRBD2 aligns across 8 bases. The V and J ends lost 5 bases and 6 bases, in that order; junction bases with no gene match: 12. The CDR3 runs 15 residues. Germline V CDR1 and CDR2: MDHEN, SYDVKM. The CDR3 is CASSPPGGGGGEQYF. The DNA of the CDR3 is TGTGCCAGCAGTCCTCCGGGGGGGGGCGGAGGCGAGCAGTACTTC.

The V gene is TRBV4-1, the J gene TRBJ1-1, with TRBD1 as a possible D gene (6 bases). Trimming cost V 6 bases and J 0 bases, with 20 bases left between them. Looked up from germline, CDR1 is MGHRA and CDR2 is YSYEKL. This CDR3 is 17 amino acids long. Here the CDR3 reads CASRRGEGIGMNTEAFF. The CDR3 bases are TGCGCCAGCAGAAGGGGGGAGGGGATTGGTATGAACACTGAAGCTTTCTTT.

The V call is TRBV6-5, the J call TRBJ2-7; D not resolved. V was trimmed by 2 bases and J by 3 bases, leaving 8 bases between them. CDR1 is MNHEY, CDR2 SVGAGI, per germline. This CDR3 spans 13 amino acids. The CDR3 loop reads CASSYDGSYEQYF. As DNA, the CDR3 is TGTGCCAGCAGTTACGACGGAAGCTACGAGCAGTACTTC.

The chain has TRBV11-2 and TRBJ2-1; D call uncertain. Germline CDR1 and CDR2: SGHAT and FQNNGV. The CDR3 length is 13 residues. The V end was cut by 3 bases, the J end by 0 bases, with 3 bases between. CDR3 nucleotides: TGTGCCAGCAGCTTTAGCTCCTACAATGAGCAGTTCTTC. This sequence encodes CASSFSSYNEQFF. The full variable domain, with the rest looked up from reference TRBV11-2 and TRBJ2-1, is EAGVAQSPRYKIIEKRQSVAFWCNPISGHATLYWYQQILGQGPKLLIQFQNNGVVDDSQLPKDRFSAERLKGVDSTLKIQPAKLEDSAVYLCASSFSSYNEQFFGPGTRLTVL.

CDR3 DNA: TGTGCCAGCAGCTTAACCGGGGGAGGGCAGGGGCCCGATACGCAGTATTTT. This translates into CASSLTGGGQGPDTQYF. V is TRBV7-3 and J is TRBJ2-3; a possible D gene is TRBD2 (7 bases). Trimming shortened V by 0 bases and J by 6 bases, and 19 bases separated the two germline ends. Germline CDR1 reads SGHTA; CDR2 reads FQGTGA. The CDR3 runs to 17 residues.

The V and J genes are TRBV6-5 and TRBJ2-2, with a tentative D call TRBD1 (6 bases). V was cut by 4 bases and J by 4 bases, with 16 bases left in between. Germline assignment: CDR1 MNHEY and CDR2 SVGAGI. There are 16 residues in the CDR3. The CDR3 sequence is CASSSNTGQRTGELFF. As DNA, the CDR3 is TGTGCCAGCAGTTCGAACACGGGACAACGCACCGGGGAGCTGTTTTTT.

The chain joins TRBV25-1 to TRBJ2-4; D tentatively reads TRBD1 or TRBD2 (5 bases each). The V gene's germline CDR1 is MGHDK and CDR2 SYGVNS. The CDR3 spans 14 residues. The germline V and J ends were trimmed by 5 bases and 5 bases, with 13 bases remaining between them. The CDR3 DNA is TGTGCCAGCAGTATCGGGACGGAACAAAACATTCAGTACTTC. It translates to CASSIGTEQNIQYF. The full variable domain, its missing parts supplied by reference TRBV25-1 and TRBJ2-4, is EADIYQTPRYLVIGTGKKITLECSQTMGHDKMYWYQQDPGMELHLIHYSYGVNSTEKGDLSSESTVSRIRTEHFPLTLESARPSHTSQYLCASSIGTEQNIQYFGAGTRLSVL.

This chain links TRBV2 with TRBJ2-3, with 9 bases that match TRBD2. The germline CDR1 and CDR2 sequences are SNHLY and FYNNEI. The CDR3 contains 14 residues. The trim removed 7 bases at V and 1 base at J, leaving 3 bases unmatched. CDR3 residues: CASIRTSGTDTQYF. The CDR3 coding sequence is TGTGCCAGCATTCGGACTAGCGGCACAGATACGCAGTATTTT.